The 22 T cell receptor beta chains in this list originate from one sample, sequenced in a study of cytomegalovirus exposure and HLA in healthy donors. Use of 60 Vbeta and 13 Jbeta primers characterized the PCR. TCRdb keeps only in-frame clones here, not all; method: immunoSEQ multiplex PCR. Of some 150,000 clones in the sample, around 80% are singletons; the top ten hold under 2.5%. The sample comprised PBMCs. These receptor sequences come from a man aged 40-55 years in good health and CMV-seronegative.

The rearrangement joins TRBV10-3 to TRBJ1-1; D perhaps matches TRBD1 (6 bases). The length of the CDR3 is 15 residues. The ends were cut back, 0 bases at V and 1 base at J, with 9 bases in the middle. CDR1 is ENHRY, CDR2 SYGVKD, per germline. CDR3 in DNA: TGTGCCATCAGTGAGTCGGGGACAAAGAACACTGAAGCTTTCTTT. Translating gives CAISESGTKNTEAFF.

V is TRBV11-1 and J is TRBJ2-3; 9 bases line up with TRBD2. The germline V gene has CDR1 SGHAT and CDR2 FQDESV (reference sequence). Losses at the gene ends were 4 bases for V and 4 bases for J; bases not matched to a gene: 12. The CDR3 sequence is 17 residues long. As DNA, the CDR3 is TGTGCCAGCAGCTCACCAAGGGATAGCGGGAGTGCAGATACGCAGTATTTT. Amino acid sequence: CASSSPRDSGSADTQYF.

The gene calls are TRBV6-1 and TRBJ2-7; 9 bases are a match to TRBD2. V lost 8 bases, J lost 0 bases, and 5 bases stayed unmatched. Germline assignment: CDR1 MNHNS and CDR2 SASEGT. The CDR3 is 14 residues long. CDR3 nucleotides: TGTGCCAGCTTTATAGCGGGAGTCTCCTACGAGCAGTACTTC. It codes for CASFIAGVSYEQYF.

V and J are TRBV7-2 and TRBJ2-5, with TRBD1 as a possible D gene (5 bases). CDR1 and CDR2 (germline): SGHTA, FQGNSA. Trimming stripped 6 bases from V and 1 base from J, with 12 bases between. The CDR3 is 14 residues long. The CDR3 sequence is CASRLTGSQETQYF. Here the CDR3 DNA reads TGTGCCAGCAGACTCACAGGAAGCCAAGAGACCCAGTACTTC.

This clone was seen once. The V and J genes are TRBV28 and TRBJ1-5; perhaps TRBD1 as D (6 bases). CDR3 length equals 13 residues. The germline V gene has CDR1 MDHEN and CDR2 SYDVKM. Between the trimmed V and J ends, which lost 6 bases and 5 bases, there was a span of 11 bases. In DNA form, the CDR3 reads TGTGCCAGCAGCCCGACAGGACATCAGCCCCAGCATTTT. As protein: CASSPTGHQPQHF.

The rearrangement joins TRBV5-4 to TRBJ1-4; possibly TRBD1 for D (5 bases). Trimming removed 4 bases from V and 0 bases from J, with 16 bases in between. The CDR3 runs to 17 residues. CDR1 and CDR2 from the germline V gene are SGHNT and YYREEE (reference sequence). Here the CDR3 reads CASSGGGPHATNEKLFF. DNA of the CDR3: TGTGCCAGCAGCGGGGGGGGACCCCACGCAACTAATGAAAAACTGTTTTTT.

The chain carries TRBV5-4 and TRBJ1-1; a possible D gene is TRBD1 (5 bases). Germline assignment: CDR1 SGHNT and CDR2 YYREEE (reference sequence). Trimming removed 4 bases from V and 1 base from J, with 5 bases in between. The CDR3 is 12 residues long. This chain's CDR3 is CASSTGNTEAFF. The CDR3 region has the DNA TGTGCCAGCAGCACAGGGAACACTGAAGCTTTCTTT.

This clone was recorded only once. The genes are TRBV28 and TRBJ2-7; D ambiguous. V shed 4 bases and J shed 7 bases, with 8 bases lying between them. CDR3 length: 11 amino acids. Germline CDR1 and CDR2: MDHEN and SYDVKM. In nucleotides, the CDR3 is TGTGCCAGCAGTTATACCACAGAGCAGTACTTC. This codes for CASSYTTEQYF.

The V and J genes are TRBV2 and TRBJ1-5; unclear D gene. The V gene's germline CDR1 is SNHLY and CDR2 FYNNEI. There are 13 residues in the CDR3. Trimming took off 1 base at V and 7 bases at J, with 8 bases between the two ends. The CDR3 reads CASSEVAGQPQHF. In DNA form, the CDR3 reads TGTGCCAGCAGTGAAGTTGCGGGGCAGCCCCAGCATTTT.

The chain couples TRBV4-3 to TRBJ1-4; possibly TRBD1 for D (5 bases). This CDR3 region has 17 residues. Germline assignment: CDR1 LGHNA and CDR2 YSLEER. Between the trimmed V and J ends, which lost 2 bases and 3 bases, there was a span of 16 bases. The CDR3 spells CASSQLSGAIANEKLFF. CDR3 nucleotide sequence: TGCGCCAGCAGCCAACTTTCTGGGGCCATCGCTAATGAAAAACTGTTTTTT.

This chain uses TRBV5-6 with TRBJ2-7; TRBD1 aligns across 9 bases. The CDR3 extends over 14 amino acids. The V gene's germline CDR1 is SGHDT and CDR2 YYEEEE. Germline trimming cut 2 bases from V and 5 bases from J; bases unmatched to any gene: 5. The CDR3 sequence: CASSLAGTGNEQYF. Here the CDR3 DNA reads TGTGCCAGCAGCTTAGCCGGGACAGGGAACGAGCAGTACTTC.

The gene calls are TRBV6-6 and TRBJ2-1; D perhaps matches TRBD1 (6 bases). V shed 8 bases and J shed 1 base, with 12 bases lying between them. The CDR3 has 14 amino acids. Germline CDR1 MNHNY, CDR2 SVGAGI (reference sequence). In nucleotides, the CDR3 is TGTGCCAGCGGACCCAGGGGATCCTACAATGAGCAGTTCTTC. Residues: CASGPRGSYNEQFF.

The chain has TRBV5-1 and TRBJ2-5; TRBD1 matches at 9 bases. The assigned J gene may be wrong: the sequence end matches TRBJ2-7 better. The germline gives CDR1 SGHRS, CDR2 YFSETQ. This CDR3 has 14 amino acids. The DNA for the CDR3 is TGCGCCAGCAGCTCCGACAGGGGGGATAACGAGCAGTACTTC. This codes for CASSSDRGDNEQYF.

The rearrangement joins TRBV2 to TRBJ2-2, with 11 bases identical to TRBD2. J lost 0 bases, V lost 8 bases, and 5 bases had no gene match. CDR1 is SNHLY, CDR2 FYNNEI, per germline. This CDR3 is 16 amino acids long. CDR3 loop: CASGLAGGPNTGELFF. The CDR3 DNA reads TGTGCCAGCGGATTAGCGGGAGGGCCGAACACCGGGGAGCTGTTTTTT.

V is TRBV30 and J is TRBJ1-2; unclear D gene. V lost 3 bases and J lost 13, with 15 bases in between. This CDR3 has 11 amino acids. Germline assignment: CDR1 GTSNPN and CDR2 SVGIG (reference sequence). CDR3: CAWSREGLGTF. The CDR3 DNA sequence: TGTGCCTGGAGCCGAGAGGGTCTTGGCACCTTC.

This chain connects TRBV25-1 to TRBJ1-4; possibly TRBD1 for D (5 bases). The CDR3 is 14 amino acids. Germline CDR1 reads MGHDK; CDR2 reads SYGVNS. V was shortened by 2 bases and J by 6 bases, with 10 bases between the two germline ends. CDR3 amino acids: CASSEGGVDEKLFF. In DNA, the CDR3 is TGTGCCAGCAGTGAAGGGGGGGTTGATGAAAAACTGTTTTTT.

The chain couples TRBV28 to TRBJ2-5; TRBD2 aligns across 8 bases. V lost 6 bases, J lost 6 bases, and 6 bases stayed unmatched. In germline, CDR1 is MDHEN, CDR2 SYDVKM. The length of the CDR3 is 13 residues. This chain's CDR3 is CASRVAGRQTQYF. CDR3 in DNA: TGTGCCAGCAGAGTAGCGGGAAGACAGACCCAGTACTTC.

This clone appeared a single time. V and J are TRBV6-6 and TRBJ2-7, with D perhaps matching TRBD1 (6 bases). Germline CDR1 and CDR2: MNHNY and SVGAGI (reference sequence). The ends were cut back, 8 bases at V and 1 base at J, with 12 bases in the middle. The CDR3 is made up of 13 amino acids. CDR3 in amino acids: CASARDMSYEQYF. In nucleotides, the CDR3 is TGTGCCAGCGCTCGGGACATGTCCTACGAGCAGTACTTC.

The chain has TRBV30 and TRBJ1-1; D unclear. The length of the CDR3 is 11 residues. With 5 bases removed from V and 7 bases from J, the gap between germline ends came to 11 bases. Germline values: CDR1 GTSNPN, CDR2 SVGIG (reference sequence). The CDR3 here is CAWGRVSEAFF. The CDR3 DNA sequence: TGTGCCTGGGGGAGGGTGAGTGAAGCTTTCTTT.

Only one count was recorded for this clone. The rearrangement joins TRBV7-2 to TRBJ2-1; TRBD2 aligns across 8 bases. After removal of 5 bases from V and 12 bases from J, the junction contained 15 bases not matched to a gene. CDR1 SGHTA and CDR2 FQGNSA come from the germline V gene. This CDR3 is built from 15 residues. The CDR3 loop reads CASSPTGGRHPGQFF. CDR3 nucleotide sequence: TGTGCCAGCAGCCCGACGGGGGGGCGGCATCCTGGGCAGTTCTTC.

This chain uses TRBV28 with TRBJ2-7, with D possibly being TRBD2 (6 bases). V lost 7 bases and J lost 3, with 22 bases in between. The germline V gene encodes CDR1 MDHEN and CDR2 SYDVKM. The CDR3 runs to 16 residues. The chain's CDR3 is CASIARVRGKIYEQYF. CDR3 coding DNA: TGTGCCAGCATCGCCCGGGTCCGGGGGAAGATCTACGAGCAGTACTTC.

The V gene is TRBV5-1, the J gene TRBJ2-7; TRBD1 agrees at 10 bases. The V gene end was trimmed by 6 bases and the J gene end by 2 bases; junction bases not matched to a gene: 11. The germline gives CDR1 SGHRS, CDR2 YFSETQ. The CDR3 consists of 16 residues. The CDR3 sequence: CASTPSGTGVAYEQYF. The CDR3, as DNA: TGCGCCAGCACCCCGAGCGGGACAGGGGTAGCCTACGAGCAGTACTTC.